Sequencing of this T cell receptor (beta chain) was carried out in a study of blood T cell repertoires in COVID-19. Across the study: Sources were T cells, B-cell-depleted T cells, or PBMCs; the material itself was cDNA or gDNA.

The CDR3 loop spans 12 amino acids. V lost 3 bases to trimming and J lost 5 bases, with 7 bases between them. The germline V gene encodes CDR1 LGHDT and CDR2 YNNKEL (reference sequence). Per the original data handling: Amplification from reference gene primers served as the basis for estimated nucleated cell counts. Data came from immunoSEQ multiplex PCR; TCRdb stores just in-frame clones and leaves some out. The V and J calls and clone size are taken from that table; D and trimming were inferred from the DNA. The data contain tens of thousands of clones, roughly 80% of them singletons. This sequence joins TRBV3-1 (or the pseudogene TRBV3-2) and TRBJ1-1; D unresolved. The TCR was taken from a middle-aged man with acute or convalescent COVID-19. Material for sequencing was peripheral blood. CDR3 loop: CASSHGRTEAFF. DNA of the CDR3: TGTGCCAGCAGCCATGGCAGGACTGAAGCTTTCTTT.